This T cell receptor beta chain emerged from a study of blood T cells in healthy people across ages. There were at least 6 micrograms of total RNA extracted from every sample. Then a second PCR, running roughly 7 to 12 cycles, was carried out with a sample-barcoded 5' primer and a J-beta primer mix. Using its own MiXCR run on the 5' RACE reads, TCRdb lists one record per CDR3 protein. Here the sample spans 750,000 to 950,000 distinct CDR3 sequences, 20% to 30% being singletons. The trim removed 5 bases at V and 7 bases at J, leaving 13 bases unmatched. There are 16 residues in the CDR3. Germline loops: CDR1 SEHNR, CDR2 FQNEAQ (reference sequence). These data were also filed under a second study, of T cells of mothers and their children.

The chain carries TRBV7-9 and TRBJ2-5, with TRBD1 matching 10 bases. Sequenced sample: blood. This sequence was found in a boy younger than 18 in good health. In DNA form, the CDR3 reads TGTGCCAGCAGCAGTTGGACAGGGGGTGCCCAGGGGACCCAGTACTTC. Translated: CASSSWTGGAQGTQYF.